This T cell receptor (beta chain) was captured by sequencing in a study of blood T cells in healthy people across ages. The second PCR ran about 6 to 11 cycles with a sample-barcoded 5' primer and J-beta primers. TCRdb used MiXCR to reprocess the 5' RACE reads, holding one entry per CDR3 protein. The sample records some 850,000 distinct CDR3 sequences, 20% to 30% being singletons. In the case of this clonotype: The germline gene is not matched at one end of the junction; a read error may be the cause.

A further study also used this sample, focusing on T cells of mothers and their children. In that study: The donor cohort consisted of a few healthy Caucasian mothers and their six children.

This TCR derives from a boy between 10 and 17 years old in good health. Sequencing input: blood.

The DNA for the CDR3 is TGCAGCGTTGCGAGGGGTCAGTCCTCCGAGCAGTACTTC. It codes for CSVARGQSSEQYF. The genes are TRBV29-1 and TRBJ2-7; D may match TRBD1 or TRBD2 (5 bases each). Germline V CDR1 and CDR2: SQVTM, ANQGSEA. The CDR3 runs 13 residues.